These 10 T cell receptor beta chains share one sample of origin, sequenced in a study of blood T cell repertoires in COVID-19. Sequencing used immunoSEQ multiplex PCR; TCRdb keeps in-frame clones, though not all of them. The sample has over 300,000 clones; over 75% are singletons. Material for sequencing was peripheral blood. The receptors come from a human donor in a cohort sampled during active COVID-19.

V is TRBV29-1 and J is TRBJ1-1, with D perhaps TRBD1 (6 bases). There are 12 residues in the CDR3. The germline CDR1 and CDR2 sequences are SQVTM and ANQGSEA. The V and J ends lost 2 bases and 6 bases respectively, with 10 bases between them. The CDR3 is CSVESGVPEAFF. Written as DNA, the CDR3 is TGCAGCGTTGAATCAGGGGTGCCTGAAGCTTTCTTT.

This clone came up many times. This chain uses TRBV3-1 (or the pseudogene TRBV3-2) with TRBJ1-1, with D tentatively TRBD1 (6 bases). CDR3 length: 14 residues. The V gene's germline CDR1 is LGHDT and CDR2 YNNKEL (reference sequence). Trimming removed 1 base at V and 7 bases at J, with 13 bases between. CDR3: CASSQGGGPYEAFF. In nucleotides, the CDR3 is TGTGCCAGCAGCCAAGGGGGGGGCCCATATGAAGCTTTCTTT.

The CDR3 sequence: CASSWAPSGQGIQPQHF. In DNA form, the CDR3 reads TGCGCCAGCAGCTGGGCCCCCTCGGGACAGGGAATTCAGCCCCAGCATTTT. V gene TRBV5-1 combines with J gene TRBJ1-5, with TRBD1 matching 9 bases. V lost 3 bases and J lost 6; bases outside the gene matches: 13. This CDR3 region has 17 residues. CDR1 is SGHRS and CDR2 is YFSETQ in the germline V gene.

This chain links TRBV7-9 with TRBJ2-7, with a possible D match to TRBD1 (6 bases). The germline V gene has CDR1 SEHNR and CDR2 FQNEAQ (reference sequence). Trimming cost V 5 bases and J 5 bases, with 10 bases left between them. The CDR3 contains 12 residues. For the CDR3, the DNA is TGTGCCAGCAGCCCAGACAGGCACGAGCAGTACTTC. Translation gives CASSPDRHEQYF.

This clone was observed a handful of times. This chain connects TRBV7-9 to TRBJ2-1; D remains ambiguous. The germline gives CDR1 SEHNR, CDR2 FQNEAQ (reference sequence). V lost 7 bases, J lost 1 base, and 14 bases lay in between. The CDR3 is made up of 15 amino acids. The DNA for the CDR3 is TGTGCCAGCACCCATTTCGTTGAGTCCTACAATGAGCAGTTCTTC. Encoded protein: CASTHFVESYNEQFF. The full variable domain, completed using reference TRBV7-9 and TRBJ2-1, is DTGVSQNPRHKITKRGQNVTFRCDPISEHNRLYWYRQTLGQGPEFLTYFQNEAQLEKSRLLSDRFSAERPKGSFSTLEIQRTEQGDSAMYLCASTHFVESYNEQFFGPGTRLTVL.

The gene calls are TRBV6-1 and TRBJ1-5; D gene unclear. Trimming pared 4 bases from V and 0 bases from J, leaving 13 bases between. Germline V gives CDR1 MNHNS, CDR2 SASEGT. The CDR3 is 16 residues long. The CDR3 DNA reads as TGTGCCAGCAGTGCCTCCTGGCAATATAGCAATCAGCCCCAGCATTTT. Protein: CASSASWQYSNQPQHF.

The CDR3: CASSLGSGPLLSSGNTIYF. Written as DNA, the CDR3 is TGTGCCAGCAGTCTTGGGTCAGGCCCCCTACTCAGCTCTGGAAACACCATATATTTT. The V call is TRBV6-6, the J call TRBJ1-3; no clear D. Germline CDR1 reads MNHNY; CDR2 reads SVGAGI (reference sequence). Between the trimmed V and J ends, which lost 5 bases and 0 bases, there was a span of 23 bases. CDR3 size: 19 residues.

V gene TRBV2 combines with J gene TRBJ2-1; 13 bases align to TRBD2. CDR1 and CDR2 from the germline V gene are SNHLY and FYNNEI. The CDR3 loop spans 14 amino acids. CDR3 in DNA: TGTGCAAGTCTGGGACTAGCGGGGAAAAATGAGCAGTTCTTC. It is translated as CASLGLAGKNEQFF.

The gene calls are TRBV11-2 and TRBJ1-2; 9 bases line up with TRBD1. The CDR3 extends over 14 amino acids. Germline values: CDR1 SGHAT, CDR2 FQNNGV. J lost 7 bases, V lost 5 bases, and 8 bases had no gene match. The CDR3 bases are TGTGCCAGCAGCCCCACAGGGGGCTCGAGTGGCTACACCTTC. This codes for CASSPTGGSSGYTF.

The V and J genes are TRBV6-1 and TRBJ2-2; 7 bases map to TRBD1. CDR1 and CDR2 from the germline V gene are MNHNS and SASEGT. J lost 1 base, V lost 1 base, and 3 bases had no gene match. The CDR3 consists of 16 residues. Written as DNA, the CDR3 is TGTGCCAGCAGTGAAGTGGCAGGGGGGAACACCGGGGAGCTGTTTTTT. Translating gives CASSEVAGGNTGELFF.